This entry lists 4 T cell receptor beta chains sequenced from one sample in a study of CD8 T cells in ankylosing spondylitis. MiXCR, applied by TCRdb to the 5' RACE reads, yields one record per CDR3 protein. The sample comprises 180,000 or so distinct CDR3 sequences, around 10% of which are singletons, and 25% to 35% rests with the top ten. Sequenced material: blood, either unsorted or a sorted T cell fraction (not recorded which). These receptor sequences come from a male donor with ankylosing spondylitis or in good health (not recorded which).

With respect to this clonotype: This may stem from a read error, because a much larger clone lies one nucleotide away. The chain employs TRBV6-1 and TRBJ1-4; D is undetermined. The CDR3 is 15 residues long. CDR1 is MNHNS, CDR2 SASEGT, per germline. Trimming took 8 bases from V and 6 from J, leaving 19 bases between them. CDR3 DNA sequence: TGTGCCAGCGGCTATGCCCAAGGGAGAGATGAAAAACTGTTTTTT. This codes for CASGYAQGRDEKLFF.

There are many counts of this clonotype. J is TRBJ2-5 and V is TRBV5-6; 10 nucleotides agree with TRBD1. CDR3 length: 17 amino acids. Trimming removed 4 bases from V and 0 bases from J; junction bases left unmatched: 9. The germline V gene encodes CDR1 SGHDT and CDR2 YYEEEE. As DNA, the CDR3 is TGTGCCAGCAGCCCCGGGACAGGGGTTTCGTACCAAGAGACCCAGTACTTC. It specifies CASSPGTGVSYQETQYF.

This clonotype came up many times. V usage is TRBV6-1 and J usage is TRBJ2-7; a weak D match, TRBD1 (6 bases). Germline CDR1 MNHNS, CDR2 SASEGT. The CDR3 is 14 residues long. Trimming took 8 bases from V and 1 from J, leaving 15 bases between them. In nucleotides, the CDR3 is TGTGCCAGCGCCGTCAGGGGAACATCCTACGAGCAGTACTTC. Protein sequence: CASAVRGTSYEQYF.

This clonotype was seen repeatedly, ten times or more. The chain is built from TRBV27 and TRBJ2-3; the D gene is possibly TRBD2 (5 bases). V lost 6 bases to trimming and J lost 1 base, with 8 bases between them. Germline CDR1 MNHEY, CDR2 SMNVEV (reference sequence). The CDR3 runs 13 residues. The CDR3 DNA sequence: TGTGCCAGCAGGGTGGGAGGCACAGATACGCAGTATTTT. Its translation is CASRVGGTDTQYF.